This TCR beta chain was sequenced during a study of metastatic and nonmetastatic thyroid tumors. About the research overall: Thyroid patients, malignant and benign, had repertoires compared across blood and tumor or nodule tissue.

Each patient came to thyroid surgery without any prior treatment (of any kind). Germline values: CDR1 SGHTA, CDR2 FQGNSA. With V trimmed by 7 bases and J by 7 bases, 9 bases remained unmatched. The CDR3 is made up of 14 amino acids. TCRdb reanalyzed the PCR reads via MiXCR. The sample has approximately 16,000 clones, roughly an eighth seen once. The study, taken as a whole, reports: Benign nodules were reported to have significantly lower TCR beta diversity than malignant thyroid tumors, in blood and tumor.

To note about this clone: Its antigen is still unknown.

The chain uses TRBV7-2 and TRBJ1-4; 7 bases agree with TRBD1. This clonotype was obtained from a female donor with papillary thyroid cancer or a benign thyroid nodule (not recorded which). Some clones in this sample may be carry-over from other donors' samples. Sequencing was carried out using tumor tissue. As DNA, the CDR3 is TGTGCCAGCATTAGGGACAGTGGAGGTGAAAAACTGTTTTTT. Translation gives CASIRDSGGEKLFF.